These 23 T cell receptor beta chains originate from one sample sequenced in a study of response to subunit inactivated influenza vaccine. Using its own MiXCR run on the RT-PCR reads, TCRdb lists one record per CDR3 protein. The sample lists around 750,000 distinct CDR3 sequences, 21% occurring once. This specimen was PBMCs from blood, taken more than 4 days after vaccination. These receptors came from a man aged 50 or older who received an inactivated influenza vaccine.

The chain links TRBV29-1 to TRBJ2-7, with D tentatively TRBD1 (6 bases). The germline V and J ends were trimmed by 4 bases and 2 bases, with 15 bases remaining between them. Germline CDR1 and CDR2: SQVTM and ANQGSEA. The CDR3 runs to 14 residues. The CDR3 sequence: CSVARDTLPYEQYF. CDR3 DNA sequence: TGCAGCGTTGCTAGGGACACCCTGCCCTACGAGCAGTACTTC.

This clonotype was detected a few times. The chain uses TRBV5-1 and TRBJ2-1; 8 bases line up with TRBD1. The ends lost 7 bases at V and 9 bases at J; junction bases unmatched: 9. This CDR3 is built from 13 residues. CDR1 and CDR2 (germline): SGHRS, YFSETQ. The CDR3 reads CASSPDRDGEQFF. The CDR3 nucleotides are TGCGCCAGCTCCCCGGACAGGGACGGTGAGCAGTTCTTC.

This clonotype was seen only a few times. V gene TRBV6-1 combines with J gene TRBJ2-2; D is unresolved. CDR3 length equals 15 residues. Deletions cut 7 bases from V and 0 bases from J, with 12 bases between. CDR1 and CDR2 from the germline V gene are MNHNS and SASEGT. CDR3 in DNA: TGTGCCAGCAAGAGGCGTCCTACGAACACCGGGGAGCTGTTTTTT. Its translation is CASKRRPTNTGELFF.

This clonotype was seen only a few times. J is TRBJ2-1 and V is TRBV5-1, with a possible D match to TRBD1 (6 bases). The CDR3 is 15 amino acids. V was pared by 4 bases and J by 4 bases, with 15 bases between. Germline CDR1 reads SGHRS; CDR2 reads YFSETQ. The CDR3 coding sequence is TGCGCCAGCAGCCCCCGAATTGACAGGTACAATGAGCAGTTCTTC. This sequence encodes CASSPRIDRYNEQFF.

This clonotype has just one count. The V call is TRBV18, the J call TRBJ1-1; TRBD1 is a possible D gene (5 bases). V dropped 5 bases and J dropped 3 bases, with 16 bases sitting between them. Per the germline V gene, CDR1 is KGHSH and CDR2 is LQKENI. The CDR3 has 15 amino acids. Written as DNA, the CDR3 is TGTGCCAGCTCAATCAAGGCCAGGGACTACACTGAAGCTTTCTTT. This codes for CASSIKARDYTEAFF.

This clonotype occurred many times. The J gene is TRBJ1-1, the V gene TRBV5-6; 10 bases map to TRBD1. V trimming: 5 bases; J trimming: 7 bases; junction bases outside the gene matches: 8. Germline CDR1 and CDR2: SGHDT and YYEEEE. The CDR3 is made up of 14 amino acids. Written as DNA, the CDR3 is TGTGCCAGCAGATACCGGGACAGGGGTTATGAAGCTTTCTTT. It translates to CASRYRDRGYEAFF.

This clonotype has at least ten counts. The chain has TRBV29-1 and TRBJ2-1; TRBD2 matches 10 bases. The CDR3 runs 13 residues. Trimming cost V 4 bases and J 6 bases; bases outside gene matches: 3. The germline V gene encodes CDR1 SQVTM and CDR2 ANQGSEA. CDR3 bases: TGCAGCGTTGCGAGCGGGAGGGCCAATGAGCAGTTCTTC. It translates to CSVASGRANEQFF.

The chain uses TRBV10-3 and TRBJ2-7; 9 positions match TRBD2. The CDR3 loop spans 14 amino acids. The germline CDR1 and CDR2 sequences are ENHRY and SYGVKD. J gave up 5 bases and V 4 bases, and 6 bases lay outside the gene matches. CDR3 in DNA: TGTGCCATCAGTGGCGGGAGGGCCGGCGACGAGCAGTACTTC. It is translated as CAISGGRAGDEQYF.

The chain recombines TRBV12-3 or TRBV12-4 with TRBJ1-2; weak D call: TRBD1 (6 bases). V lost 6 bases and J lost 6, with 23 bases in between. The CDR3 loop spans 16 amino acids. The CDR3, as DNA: TGTGCCAGCAGCGGGGGACACCCGGGAGGTGGTGATGGCTACACCTTC. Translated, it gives CASSGGHPGGGDGYTF.

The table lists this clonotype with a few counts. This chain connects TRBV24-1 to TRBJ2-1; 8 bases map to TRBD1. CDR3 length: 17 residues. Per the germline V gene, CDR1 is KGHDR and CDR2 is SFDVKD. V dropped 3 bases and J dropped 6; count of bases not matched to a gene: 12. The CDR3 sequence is CATSDLPSTGDSNEQFF. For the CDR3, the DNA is TGTGCCACCAGTGATCTCCCGTCGACAGGGGATAGCAATGAGCAGTTCTTC.

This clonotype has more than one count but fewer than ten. The CDR3 loop is CSQFATRGADTQYF. The CDR3 coding sequence is TGCAGTCAGTTCGCGACTAGGGGGGCAGATACGCAGTATTTT. J is TRBJ2-3 and V is TRBV20-1; D may be TRBD1 or TRBD2 (6 bases each). The CDR3 covers 14 residues. Germline CDR1 is DFQATT and CDR2 is SNEGSKA (reference sequence). The V and J ends lost 8 bases and 4 bases respectively, with 19 bases between them.

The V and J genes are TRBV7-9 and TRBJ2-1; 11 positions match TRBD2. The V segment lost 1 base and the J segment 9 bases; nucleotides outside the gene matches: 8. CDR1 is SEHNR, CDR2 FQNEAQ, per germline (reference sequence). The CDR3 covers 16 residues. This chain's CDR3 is CASSLGASGRKSEQFF. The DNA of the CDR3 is TGTGCCAGCAGCTTAGGAGCTAGCGGGAGGAAGAGTGAGCAGTTCTTC.

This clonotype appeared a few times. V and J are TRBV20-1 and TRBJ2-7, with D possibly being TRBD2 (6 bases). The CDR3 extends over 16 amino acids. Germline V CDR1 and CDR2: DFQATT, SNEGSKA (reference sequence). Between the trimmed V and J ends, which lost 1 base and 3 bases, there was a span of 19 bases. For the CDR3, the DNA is TGCAGTGCTAGAGGTAGGAATAGCGGAGGGATCTACGAGCAGTACTTC. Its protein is CSARGRNSGGIYEQYF.

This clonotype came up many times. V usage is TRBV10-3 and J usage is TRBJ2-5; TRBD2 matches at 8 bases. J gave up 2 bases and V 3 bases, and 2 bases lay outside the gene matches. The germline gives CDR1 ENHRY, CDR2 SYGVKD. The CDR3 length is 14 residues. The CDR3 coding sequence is TGTGCCATCAGTGATACTAGCGGACAAGAGACCCAGTACTTC. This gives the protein CAISDTSGQETQYF.

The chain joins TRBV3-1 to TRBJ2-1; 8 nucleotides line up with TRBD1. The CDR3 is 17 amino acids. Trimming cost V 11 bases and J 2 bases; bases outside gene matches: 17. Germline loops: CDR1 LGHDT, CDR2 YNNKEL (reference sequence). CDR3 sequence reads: CASCQGAPTIPYNEQFF. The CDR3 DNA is TGTGCCTCCTGCCAGGGGGCCCCTACCATACCCTACAATGAGCAGTTCTTC.

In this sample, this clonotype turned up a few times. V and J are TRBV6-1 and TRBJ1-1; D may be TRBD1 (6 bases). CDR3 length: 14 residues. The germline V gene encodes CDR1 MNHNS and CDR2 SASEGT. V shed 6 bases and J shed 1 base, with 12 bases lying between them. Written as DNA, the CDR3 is TGTGCCAGCAGGGGGTTGGGGGCGAACACTGAAGCTTTCTTT. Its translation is CASRGLGANTEAFF.

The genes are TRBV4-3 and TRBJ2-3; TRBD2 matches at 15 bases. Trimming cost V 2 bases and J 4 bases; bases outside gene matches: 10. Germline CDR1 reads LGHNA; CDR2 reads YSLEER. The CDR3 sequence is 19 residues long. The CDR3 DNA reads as TGCGCCAGCAGCCAATATCCACGGACTAGCGGGAGGGCCGCAGATACGCAGTATTTT. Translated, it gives CASSQYPRTSGRAADTQYF.

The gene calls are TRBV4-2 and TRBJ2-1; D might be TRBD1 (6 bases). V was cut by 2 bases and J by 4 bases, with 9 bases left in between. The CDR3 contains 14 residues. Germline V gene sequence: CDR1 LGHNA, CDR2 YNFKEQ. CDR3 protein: CASSQTTGYNEQFF. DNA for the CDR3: TGTGCCAGCAGCCAAACGACAGGTTACAATGAGCAGTTCTTC.

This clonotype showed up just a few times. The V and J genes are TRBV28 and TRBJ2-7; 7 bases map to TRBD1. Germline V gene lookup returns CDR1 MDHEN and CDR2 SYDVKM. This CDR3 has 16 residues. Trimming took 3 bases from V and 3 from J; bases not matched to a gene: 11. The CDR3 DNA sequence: TGTGCCAGCAGTTTTCTCTTAGTGACAGGGTTCTACGAGCAGTACTTC. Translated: CASSFLLVTGFYEQYF.

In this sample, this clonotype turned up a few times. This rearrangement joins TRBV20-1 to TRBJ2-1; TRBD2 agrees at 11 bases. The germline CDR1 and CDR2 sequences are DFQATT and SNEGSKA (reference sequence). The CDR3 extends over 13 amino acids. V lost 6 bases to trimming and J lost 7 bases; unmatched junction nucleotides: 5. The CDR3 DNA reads TGCAGTGCGTGGACTAGCGGGTTAAATGAGCAGTTCTTC. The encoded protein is CSAWTSGLNEQFF.

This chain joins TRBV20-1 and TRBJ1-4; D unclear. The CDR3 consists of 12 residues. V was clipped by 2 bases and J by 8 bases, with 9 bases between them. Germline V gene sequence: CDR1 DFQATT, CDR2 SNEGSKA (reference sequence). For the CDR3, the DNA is TGCAGTGCTAGACGGGCTGGCGAAAAACTGTTTTTT. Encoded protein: CSARRAGEKLFF.

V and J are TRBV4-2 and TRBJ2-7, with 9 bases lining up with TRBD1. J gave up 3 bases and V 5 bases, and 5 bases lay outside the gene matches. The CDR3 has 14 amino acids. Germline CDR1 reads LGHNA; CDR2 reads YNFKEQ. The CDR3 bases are TGTGCCAGCAGCGAGGGACAGGGTGACTACGAGCAGTACTTC. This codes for CASSEGQGDYEQYF.

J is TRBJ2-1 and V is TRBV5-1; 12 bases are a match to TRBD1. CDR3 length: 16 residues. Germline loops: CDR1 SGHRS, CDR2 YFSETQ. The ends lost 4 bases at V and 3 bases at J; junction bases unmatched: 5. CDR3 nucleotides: TGCGCCAGCAGCCTGGGACAGGGGGCAAACTACAATGAGCAGTTCTTC. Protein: CASSLGQGANYNEQFF.